This TCR beta chain stems from a study of blood T cell repertoires in COVID-19. About the research overall: Samples came from the United States, Italy and Spain, spanning acute and convalescent COVID-19.

The assay was immunoSEQ multiplex PCR, and TCRdb's table has in-frame clones only and misses some. The table shows about 97,000 clones, with 80% to 95% occurring only once. Germline-derived CDR1 and CDR2 are MNHEY and SVGAGI. J gave up 2 bases and V 6 bases, and 5 bases lay outside the gene matches. The CDR3 totals 14 residues. This clonotype was obtained from a woman aged 45-60 years with COVID-19, enrolled during active disease. V gene TRBV6-5 combines with J gene TRBJ2-3, with 7 bases matching TRBD2. Sequencing used peripheral blood. The CDR3 coding sequence is TGTGCCAGCAGGAGCGGGGTTCCCACAGATACGCAGTATTTT. It encodes CASRSGVPTDTQYF.